These T cell receptor beta chains were read from a single sample in a study of cytomegalovirus exposure and HLA in healthy donors. Some clones are missing from TCRdb's copy, which holds only in-frame ones; the method was immunoSEQ multiplex PCR. The repertoire includes 200,000 to 250,000 clones, around 73% of them detected once, and over 3.5% sits in the top ten. The sequenced sample was PBMCs. These receptors were collected from a male donor in good health and CMV-seronegative. The CDR3 runs from the conserved cysteine through the conserved F or W. A D gene is named only where the DNA matches it firmly. Not every row has a clone size; where given, it reads once, few, many or a size class.

TRBV28	-	TRBD1	TRBJ1-6	TGTGCCAGCACCCCCGCAGGACAGGACAATTCACCCCTCCACTTT	CASTPAGQDNSPLHF
TRBV5-1	-	-	TRBJ2-7	TGCGCCAGCAGCTTAGAAGCCTTACCCAACTACGAGCAGTACTTC	CASSLEALPNYEQYF
TRBV11-3	-	TRBD2	TRBJ2-7	TGTGCCAGCAGCACCATAACTAGCGGACTAGAGCAGTACTTC	CASSTITSGLEQYF
TRBV7-9	-	TRBD2	TRBJ2-5	TGTGCCAGCAGCCGACTAGCGGGTAAAGAGACCCAGTACTTC	CASSRLAGKETQYF
TRBV6-6	-	TRBD2	TRBJ2-2	TGTGCCATCCAGGGACTAGCCGGGGGTACCGGGGAGCTGTTTTTT	CAIQGLAGGTGELFF
TRBV6-6	once	TRBD1	TRBJ2-5	TGTGCCAGCAGAAACAGGGGCCTCAGAGAAGAGACCCAGTACTTC	CASRNRGLREETQYF
TRBV30	-	TRBD2	TRBJ2-3	TGTGCCCTACACCCCAGCGGGAGAGGGACTCCCACAGATACGCAGTATTTT	CALHPSGRGTPTDTQYF
TRBV7-3	-	-	TRBJ2-1	TGTGCCAGCAGCGTGGGAGTTCCCGATGAGCAGTTCTTC	CASSVGVPDEQFF
TRBV30	once	-	TRBJ2-1	TGTGCCTGGAGTGTATCCCTGACAGTCTACAATGAGCAGTTCTTC	CAWSVSLTVYNEQFF
TRBV5-1	-	-	TRBJ2-7	TGCGCCAGCAGCTTGGGATCAGATACGGGCGAGCAGTACTTC	CASSLGSDTGEQYF
TRBV27	-	TRBD2	TRBJ2-7	TGTGCCAGCTCTGCGGGAGTTTCCTACGAGCAGTACTTC	CASSAGVSYEQYF
TRBV6-1	-	TRBD2	TRBJ2-7	TGTGCCAGCAGTGGACTAGCGGGAGTCAACGAGCAGTACTTC	CASSGLAGVNEQYF
TRBV28	-	TRBD2	TRBJ2-1	TGTGCCAGCAGTTTCCGAAGCTGGGGGGGCTACAATGAGCAGTTCTTC	CASSFRSWGGYNEQFF
TRBV15	-	-	TRBJ1-5	TGTGCCACCAGCAGAGAAGTCCGGACAAATCAGCCCCAGCATTTT	CATSREVRTNQPQHF
TRBV30	-	TRBD2	TRBJ2-1	TGTGCCTGGAGTCGCTCTAGCGGGAGATACAATGAGCAGTTCTTC	CAWSRSSGRYNEQFF
TRBV2	-	-	TRBJ2-5	TGTGCCAGCAGTGCTACAGGGCTTGAGACCCAGTACTTC	CASSATGLETQYF
TRBV19	-	TRBD2	TRBJ2-1	TGTGCCAGTAGTGTACTAGCGGGAGCACAGGAGCAGTTCTTC	CASSVLAGAQEQFF
TRBV29-1	few	-	TRBJ1-1	TGCAGCGTGGCTAACACTGAAGCTTTCTTT	CSVANTEAFF
TRBV15	-	TRBD2	TRBJ2-7	TGTGCCACCAGCAGACCGGGACTAGCGGGGGGCTACGAGGAGCAGTACTTC	CATSRPGLAGGYEEQYF
TRBV28	-	TRBD2	TRBJ2-7	TGTGCCAGCAGGAGAGGACTAGCGGGAACCTACGAGCAGTACTTC	CASRRGLAGTYEQYF
TRBV13	-	TRBD1	TRBJ2-7	TGTGCCAGCAGCTTAGGCCGGACAGGGGTTGGGTCCTACGAGCAGTACTTC	CASSLGRTGVGSYEQYF
TRBV5-5	-	TRBD1	TRBJ2-2	TGTGCCAGCAGCCCTGGACAGGGAGGCTCCCCCGGGGAGCTGTTTTTT	CASSPGQGGSPGELFF
TRBV6-5	-	-	TRBJ1-3	TGTGCCAGCAGTTACGAGGGAAGAACTGGAAACACCATATATTTT	CASSYEGRTGNTIYF
TRBV10-1	-	TRBD2	TRBJ2-3	TGCGCCAGCAGTGACACTAGCGGGACGAGCACAGATACGCAGTATTTT	CASSDTSGTSTDTQYF
TRBV6-1	-	TRBD2	TRBJ2-7	TGTGCCAGCAGTGAAGCGCCTAGCGGGATGGTCTACGAGCAGTACTTC	CASSEAPSGMVYEQYF
TRBV7-9	-	-	TRBJ1-2	TGTGCCGGCAGCTTAAACAGGGCTTATGGCTACACCTTC	CAGSLNRAYGYTF
TRBV7-6	-	-	TRBJ2-2	TGTGCCAGCAGCTTAGCCGGGGACACCGGGGAGCTGTTTTTT	CASSLAGDTGELFF
TRBV6-6	few	TRBD1	TRBJ1-5	TGTGCCAGCAGTTGGGGACAGGGACCCAATCAGCCCCAGCATTTT	CASSWGQGPNQPQHF
TRBV27	-	-	TRBJ2-7	TGTGCCAGCAGTCCAACCCTGGGGGGGCCCGGCTACGAGCAGTACTTC	CASSPTLGGPGYEQYF
TRBV4-1	-	TRBD1	TRBJ2-7	TGCGCCAGCAGCCAGACCGGGACAGGAGGCTACGAGCAGTACTTC	CASSQTGTGGYEQYF